This T cell receptor beta chain appears in the sequencing data of a study of blood T cells in healthy people across ages. Study outcomes and limitations: Naive CD4+ cell counts and diversity both ran higher in long-lived than in aged donors. CMV infection status of these donors was not known.

This CDR3 is 17 amino acids long. With 2 bases removed from V and 5 bases from J, the gap between germline ends came to 19 bases. Per germline, CDR1 MNHNS and CDR2 SASEGT. Combining a sample-barcoded 5' primer with a J-beta primer mix, a second PCR ran for about 6 to 11 cycles. Each cDNA molecule was tagged by a template-switch adaptor that had 12 random nucleotides. One entry per CDR3 protein results from TCRdb running MiXCR on the 5' RACE reads. The table includes some 1.6 million distinct CDR3 sequences, about 35% detected once. This clonotype was counted only a few times. Its specificity is not known.

Sequenced input: blood. This receptor was identified in a woman aged 30 to 39 in good health. The V gene is TRBV6-1, the J gene TRBJ1-5; possibly TRBD1 for D (5 bases). CDR3 protein: CASSELGSDMADQPQHF. The CDR3 DNA reads TGTGCCAGCAGTGAACTAGGATCGGACATGGCCGATCAGCCCCAGCATTTT.